This TCR beta chain was sequenced for a study of blood T cells in healthy people across ages. The study, taken as a whole, reports: Diversity figures derived from one million T cells were judged to underestimate the true value. Long-lived and aged donors differed, with more naive CD4+ cells and higher diversity in the long-lived.

Note on this clonotype: Its antigen remains unknown. Relative to the germline gene, one junction end is altered; a read error may explain this.

It was with a sample-barcoded 5' primer and a J-beta primer mix that a second PCR of about 6 to 12 cycles was run. MiXCR was run by TCRdb on the 5' RACE reads, yielding one entry per CDR3 protein. The sample contains around 1.5 million distinct CDR3 sequences, 30% to 40% of which appear only once. The CDR3 is 15 amino acids. CDR1 and CDR2 (germline): LGHNA, YNFKEQ. The specimen sequenced was blood. The chain links TRBV4-2 to TRBJ2-2; perhaps TRBD1 as D (5 bases). This TCR derives from a woman in her twenties or thirties in good health. CDR3 protein: CASSTYRTKTGELFF. The CDR3 nucleotides are TGTGCCAGCAGCACCTACAGGACGAAGACCGGGGAGCTGTTTTTT.